A single sample is the source of the 12 T cell receptor beta chains below, sequenced in a study of shared clonotypes between healthy human individuals. Assay: immunoSEQ multiplex PCR; the TCRdb copy retains only in-frame clones and omits some. The sample contains about 1.5 million clones, roughly 95% of which appear only once. The sequencing input was naive CD4+ T cells sorted from blood. The subset was: CD45RA+ positively selected. Receptors were obtained from a young man in good health.

This chain links TRBV2 with TRBJ2-1, with unresolved D. This CDR3 has 13 amino acids. The V and J ends lost 5 bases and 0 bases respectively, with 5 bases between them. The germline V gene has CDR1 SNHLY and CDR2 FYNNEI. The CDR3 DNA is TGTGCCAGCAGTAAAAGCTCCTACAATGAGCAGTTCTTC. It yields the protein CASSKSSYNEQFF.

This chain uses TRBV19 with TRBJ1-5; tentative D call: TRBD1 (5 bases). V lost 6 bases to trimming and J lost 7 bases, with 16 bases between them. This CDR3 is 14 amino acids long. The germline CDR1 and CDR2 sequences are LNHDA and SQIVND (reference sequence). The CDR3 sequence is CASSSGTPTQPQHF. DNA of the CDR3: TGTGCCAGTAGCTCCGGGACGCCGACACAGCCCCAGCATTTT.

The V call is TRBV27, the J call TRBJ1-1, with 7 bases aligning to TRBD1. The CDR3 has 18 amino acids. V lost 2 bases and J lost 2; bases outside the gene matches: 14. In germline, CDR1 is MNHEY, CDR2 SMNVEV (reference sequence). The CDR3 DNA reads TGTGCCAGCAGTTTAGTAGGGGGCTTAATCATGACAAACACTGAAGCTTTCTTT. Translation gives CASSLVGGLIMTNTEAFF.

This chain connects TRBV11-2 to TRBJ2-2; no firm D call. This CDR3 region has 15 residues. The germline V gene has CDR1 SGHAT and CDR2 FQNNGV. V lost 1 base and J 3 bases, leaving 9 bases between the germline ends. The CDR3 DNA follows: TGTGCCAGCAGCTTAGCCTCAACCTACACCGGGGAGCTGTTTTTT. It yields the protein CASSLASTYTGELFF.

The chain carries TRBV5-6 and TRBJ2-1; no clear D. Germline CDR1 and CDR2: SGHDT and YYEEEE. V dropped 3 bases and J dropped 1 base, with 11 bases sitting between them. This CDR3 is built from 15 residues. In DNA form, the CDR3 reads TGTGCCAGCAGCTCCGTGTTGGGTTCCTACAATGAGCAGTTCTTC. The encoded protein is CASSSVLGSYNEQFF.

As regards this clone: This CDR3 is also generated by other DNA sequences in the sample. V gene TRBV5-6 combines with J gene TRBJ2-1, with 9 bases aligning to TRBD1. The CDR3 runs to 16 residues. Germline V CDR1 and CDR2: SGHDT, YYEEEE. The V gene end was trimmed by 0 bases and the J gene end by 5 bases; junction bases not matched to a gene: 6. The CDR3 protein is CASSLAVGTGNNEQFF. The CDR3 DNA reads TGTGCCAGCAGCTTGGCAGTGGGGACAGGGAACAATGAGCAGTTCTTC.

This clone has only one observation. V and J are TRBV6-5 and TRBJ2-7; D possibly corresponds to TRBD2 (7 bases). V was cut by 2 bases and J by 0 bases, with 14 bases left in between. Germline CDR1 reads MNHEY; CDR2 reads SVGAGI. This CDR3 comprises 16 residues. CDR3 in amino acids: CASSYPRGGSSYEQYF. CDR3 DNA sequence: TGTGCCAGCAGTTACCCCAGGGGCGGGAGCTCCTACGAGCAGTACTTC.

The chain carries TRBV27 and TRBJ2-5, with 7 positions matching TRBD2. Per the germline V gene, CDR1 is MNHEY and CDR2 is SMNVEV (reference sequence). The CDR3 runs to 13 residues. The trim removed 6 bases at V and 3 bases at J, leaving 4 bases unmatched. The chain's CDR3 is CASSKRDKETQYF. In DNA form, the CDR3 reads TGTGCCAGCAGCAAGCGGGATAAAGAGACCCAGTACTTC.

The genes are TRBV7-6 and TRBJ2-7; D may correspond to TRBD1 or TRBD2 (5 bases each). The CDR3 consists of 13 residues. Germline V gene sequence: CDR1 SGHVS, CDR2 FNYEAQ. The V and J ends lost 5 bases and 5 bases respectively, with 13 bases between them. The chain's CDR3 is CASSPGTADEQYF. DNA for the CDR3: TGTGCCAGCAGCCCTGGGACGGCGGACGAGCAGTACTTC.

This clone was seen just once. The identical CDR3 is also encoded by other nucleotide sequences in the sample. This chain links TRBV28 with TRBJ2-2; D not resolved. The CDR3 is 12 amino acids. Looked up from germline, CDR1 is MDHEN and CDR2 is SYDVKM. Trimming removed 2 bases at V and 5 bases at J, with 3 bases between. Written as DNA, the CDR3 is TGTGCCAGCAGTTTAACAACCGGGGAGCTGTTTTTT. Protein product: CASSLTTGELFF. The entire variable domain, with the rest obtained from reference TRBV28 and TRBJ2-2, is as follows: DVKVTQSSRYLVKRTGEKVFLECVQDMDHENMFWYRQDPGLGLRLIYFSYDVKMKEKGDIPEGYSVSREKKERFSLILESASTNQTSMYLCASSLTTGELFFGEGSRLTVL.

The chain carries TRBV9 and TRBJ1-3, with a weak D call TRBD1 (6 bases). The V and J ends lost 0 bases and 3 bases respectively, with 10 bases between them. The CDR3 extends over 15 amino acids. Germline assignment: CDR1 SGDLS and CDR2 YYNGEE. The chain's CDR3 is CASSVEGGRGNTIYF. The DNA of the CDR3 is TGTGCCAGCAGCGTAGAAGGGGGACGTGGAAACACCATATATTTT.

The chain links TRBV7-6 to TRBJ2-7; D possibly corresponds to TRBD1 (5 bases). The CDR3 runs 13 residues. Looked up from germline, CDR1 is SGHVS and CDR2 is FNYEAQ. Trimming removed 1 base from V and 3 bases from J, with 7 bases in between. In nucleotides, the CDR3 is TGTGCCAGCAGCTTAGGCAGGGACTACGAGCAGTACTTC. This codes for CASSLGRDYEQYF.